The 20 T cell receptor beta chains below all came from one sample that was sequenced in a study of T cell repertoires in cytomegalovirus infection. These receptors have no known antigen. TCRdb recomputed calls from the reads with MiXCR, one row per CDR3 protein. The sample records about half a million distinct CDR3 sequences, approximately 42% being singletons. Sequencing used cultured PBMCs, obtained from culture after CMV antigen stimulation. Source of these receptors: a human donor in good health (CMV status not recorded). Some clones in this sample may be carry-over from other donors' samples.

This clonotype showed up just a few times. The chain has TRBV7-8 and TRBJ1-2; maybe TRBD1 (5 bases). The CDR3 runs to 16 residues. Looked up from germline, CDR1 is SGHVS and CDR2 is FQNEAQ. Trimming stripped 3 bases from V and 4 bases from J, with 18 bases between. The CDR3 loop reads CASSLTGGEDLYGYTF. DNA of the CDR3: TGTGCCAGCAGCTTGACCGGAGGGGAGGACCTCTATGGCTACACCTTC. The whole variable domain, remainder taken from reference TRBV7-8 and TRBJ1-2, is GAGVSQSPRYKVAKRGQDVALRCDPISGHVSLFWYQQALGQGPEFLTYFQNEAQLDKSGLPSDRFFAERPEGSVSTLKIQRTQQEDSAVYLCASSLTGGEDLYGYTFGSGTRLTVV.

The rearrangement links TRBV28 to TRBJ1-5; 7 bases match TRBD1. The ends lost 1 base at V and 7 bases at J; junction bases unmatched: 7. The CDR3 has 15 residues. CDR1 MDHEN and CDR2 SYDVKM come from the germline V gene. The CDR3 nucleotides are TGTGCCAGCAGTTTATCAGGGGGGGCCCGGCAGCCCCAGCATTTT. Protein sequence: CASSLSGGARQPQHF.

The chain recombines TRBV6-1 with TRBJ2-1, with D possibly being TRBD2 (6 bases). Trimming pared 2 bases from V and 7 bases from J, leaving 15 bases between. Germline V CDR1 and CDR2: MNHNS, SASEGT. The CDR3 has 15 residues. CDR3 DNA: TGTGCCAGCAGTGAAAGGAGGGGCTCGAGGAATGAGCAGTTCTTC. Protein product: CASSERRGSRNEQFF.

The chain combines TRBV15 with TRBJ1-3; unclear D gene. V gave up 3 bases and J gave up 0 bases, with 12 bases separating them. The germline V gene encodes CDR1 LNHNV and CDR2 YYDKDF (reference sequence). The CDR3 extends over 16 amino acids. The CDR3 DNA reads as TGTGCCACCAGCAGTAGAGGAGGGAGCTCTGGAAACACCATATATTTT. Protein product: CATSSRGGSSGNTIYF.

The chain links TRBV4-3 to TRBJ2-3; a possible D gene is TRBD1 (5 bases). Per germline, CDR1 LGHNA and CDR2 YSLEER. This CDR3 is 16 amino acids long. Trimming took 1 base from V and 3 from J, leaving 14 bases between them. CDR3 DNA sequence: TGCGCCAGCAGCCAAGGGCTACACAGGAAAACAGATACGCAGTATTTT. The encoded protein is CASSQGLHRKTDTQYF.

This clonotype was seen only a few times. This chain joins TRBV28 and TRBJ1-1; no clear D gene. Germline V CDR1 and CDR2: MDHEN, SYDVKM. The V end lost 2 bases, the J end lost 4 bases, and 20 bases lay between the germline ends. CDR3 length: 17 residues. This chain's CDR3 is CASSLGFWKQGPTEAFF. CDR3 coding DNA: TGTGCCAGCAGTTTAGGCTTTTGGAAACAAGGACCCACTGAAGCTTTCTTT.

This clonotype has a handful of counts. The V and J genes are TRBV5-1 and TRBJ1-6; D perhaps matches TRBD1 (5 bases). CDR3 length: 13 residues. The V and J ends lost 4 bases and 10 bases respectively, with 12 bases between them. Germline-derived CDR1 and CDR2 are SGHRS and YFSETQ. Here the CDR3 DNA reads TGCGCCAGCAGCAGGGACGTCGAATCACCCCTCCACTTT. It yields the protein CASSRDVESPLHF.

This clonotype was seen repeatedly, ten times or more. The V call is TRBV12-3 or TRBV12-4, the J call TRBJ1-2, with D tentatively TRBD1 (5 bases). V gave up 2 bases and J gave up 4 bases, with 14 bases separating them. The CDR3 is made up of 15 amino acids. This CDR3 is CASSLSPGTSYGYTF. The DNA of the CDR3 is TGTGCCAGCAGTTTATCGCCCGGGACCTCCTATGGCTACACCTTC.

This chain joins TRBV6-8 and TRBJ1-3; no definite D call. This CDR3 comprises 11 residues. V was clipped by 8 bases and J by 5 bases, with 7 bases between them. Per the germline V gene, CDR1 is MNHGY and CDR2 is SAAAGT. CDR3: CASRFRNTIYF. Written as DNA, the CDR3 is TGTGCCAGCCGGTTCCGAAACACCATATATTTT.

V and J are TRBV2 and TRBJ2-2; D remains unclear. V shed 3 bases and J shed 6 bases, with 8 bases lying between them. In germline, CDR1 is SNHLY, CDR2 FYNNEI. This CDR3 has 13 residues. The CDR3, as DNA: TGTGCCAGCAGTGACCCCTCCCCCGGGGAGCTGTTTTTT. As protein: CASSDPSPGELFF.

This clonotype has only one observation. The CDR3 reads CASSPLGRLSNQPQHF. CDR3 sequence (DNA): TGTGCCAGCTCACCACTGGGTCGGCTTAGCAATCAGCCCCAGCATTTT. The rearrangement links TRBV18 to TRBJ1-5, with unresolved D. Germline CDR1 reads KGHSH; CDR2 reads LQKENI. Trimming left V 1 base short and J 0 bases short, with 10 bases between. This CDR3 spans 16 amino acids.

The CDR3 protein is CASILPRDRRLNTGELFF. The CDR3 region has the DNA TGTGCCAGCATCCTACCCCGGGACAGGAGACTTAACACCGGGGAGCTGTTTTTT. This rearrangement joins TRBV6-2 or TRBV6-3 to TRBJ2-2; 8 nucleotides line up with TRBD1. V was pared by 7 bases and J by 2 bases, with 15 bases of the junction left unmatched. This CDR3 spans 18 amino acids. Germline V lookup: CDR1 MNHEY, CDR2 SVGEGT.

V usage is TRBV20-1 and J usage is TRBJ1-2; no definite D call. CDR1 and CDR2 from the germline V gene are DFQATT and SNEGSKA (reference sequence). V was shortened by 1 base and J by 2 bases, with 8 bases between the two germline ends. The CDR3 runs 13 residues. The CDR3 reads CSARGQTNYGYTF. CDR3 DNA: TGCAGTGCTAGAGGGCAGACAAACTATGGCTACACCTTC.

This clonotype was found a few times. The genes are TRBV7-6 and TRBJ1-1, with TRBD1 as a possible D gene (5 bases). The V end was cut by 5 bases, the J end by 5 bases, with 9 bases between. This CDR3 region has 12 residues. Per the germline V gene, CDR1 is SGHVS and CDR2 is FNYEAQ. CDR3 protein: CASSIGVTEAFF. The DNA of the CDR3 is TGTGCCAGCAGCATAGGGGTGACTGAAGCTTTCTTT.

This clonotype was picked up a small number of times. The J gene is TRBJ1-2, the V gene TRBV7-8; 11 bases line up with TRBD1. Germline CDR1 reads SGHVS; CDR2 reads FQNEAQ. Germline trimming cut 4 bases from V and 4 bases from J; bases unmatched to any gene: 5. The CDR3 covers 15 residues. This CDR3 is CASSSSGTGGYGYTF. The DNA of the CDR3 is TGTGCCAGCAGCTCTAGTGGGACAGGGGGCTATGGCTACACCTTC.

J is TRBJ1-1 and V is TRBV30; 8 bases map to TRBD1. This CDR3 spans 13 amino acids. Trimming removed 5 bases from V and 1 base from J; junction bases left unmatched: 3. Germline CDR1 is GTSNPN and CDR2 is SVGIG (reference sequence). CDR3 in amino acids: CAWQQGGNTEAFF. The CDR3 bases are TGTGCCTGGCAACAGGGGGGGAACACTGAAGCTTTCTTT.

J is TRBJ1-2 and V is TRBV11-2; a weak D match, TRBD1 (5 bases). Trimming left V 6 bases short and J 6 bases short, with 23 bases between. This CDR3 has 16 amino acids. Germline V lookup: CDR1 SGHAT, CDR2 FQNNGV. In DNA, the CDR3 is TGTGCCAGCAGAGCTACCCGCGATGGGGCCCGGAATGGCTACACCTTC. Translated: CASRATRDGARNGYTF.

The CDR3 here is CASSAGLPGNEQFF. The CDR3 region has the DNA TGTGCCAGCAGCGCCGGCCTCCCCGGCAATGAGCAGTTCTTC. The chain has TRBV7-2 and TRBJ2-1; D gene ambiguous. Trimming cost V 5 bases and J 6 bases, with 14 bases left between them. The CDR3 length is 14 residues. The germline CDR1 and CDR2 sequences are SGHTA and FQGNSA.

Written as DNA, the CDR3 is TGTGCCAGCAGCCGTGTCCGTCAGCCCCAGCATTTT. Protein: CASSRVRQPQHF. V usage is TRBV7-4 and J usage is TRBJ1-5; D not certain. Deletions cut 5 bases from V and 6 bases from J, with 8 bases between. The CDR3 extends over 12 amino acids. Germline V gene sequence: CDR1 SGHVT, CDR2 SQSDAQ.

This clonotype was seen a few times. This chain links TRBV9 with TRBJ2-3; D gene unclear. V lost 0 bases and J lost 2, with 7 bases in between. This CDR3 comprises 14 residues. Germline V gives CDR1 SGDLS, CDR2 YYNGEE. The CDR3 coding sequence is TGTGCCAGCAGCGTAGAGCCATTCACAGATACGCAGTATTTT. The encoded protein is CASSVEPFTDTQYF.